Listed below are T cell receptor beta chains from one sample, sequenced in a study of a mutant IDH1 vaccine in newly diagnosed glioma. This table comes from immunoSEQ multiplex PCR, and its TCRdb copy is limited to in-frame clones, with some not included. The sample lists some 63,000 clones, 74% occurring once. The antigens for these receptors are not known. The source was PBMCs, collected from a glioma patient whose treatment included an IDH1 peptide vaccine. These receptors were collected from a man aged 50 to 60 with glioma. CDR3s include the opening cysteine and the closing phenylalanine or tryptophan. The D gene is left open where the match is weak. For some rows the clone size is stated as once, few or many, or as a class when expanded; others skip it.

CDR3aa: CASRPGQGGEQFF; CDR3nt: TGTGCCAGCAGACCGGGACAGGGCGGTGAGCAGTTCTTC; j_gene: TRBJ2-1; len: 13; abundance: .; v_gene: TRBV6-5; d_gene: TRBD1
CDR3aa: CASSLNGGREQYF; CDR3nt: TGTGCCAGCAGCCTGAACGGAGGGCGCGAGCAGTACTTC; j_gene: TRBJ2-7; len: 13; abundance: once; v_gene: TRBV7-2; d_gene: .
CDR3aa: CGQGAIYTDTQYF; CDR3nt: TGCGGACAGGGGGCGATTTACACAGATACGCAGTATTTT; j_gene: TRBJ2-3; len: 13; abundance: .; v_gene: TRBV25-1; d_gene: TRBD1
CDR3aa: CASSPPIRQKDTQYF; CDR3nt: TGTGCCAGCTCACCACCCATCCGACAGAAGGATACGCAGTATTTT; j_gene: TRBJ2-3; len: 15; abundance: .; v_gene: TRBV18; d_gene: .
CDR3aa: CASSTGSGSYEQYF; CDR3nt: TGTGCCAGCAGCACAGGGTCGGGCTCCTACGAGCAGTACTTC; j_gene: TRBJ2-7; len: 14; abundance: .; v_gene: TRBV6-5; d_gene: .
CDR3aa: CASGSFGAQVNEQFF; CDR3nt: TGTGCTAGTGGTTCGTTCGGGGCGCAGGTGAATGAGCAGTTCTTC; j_gene: TRBJ2-1; len: 15; abundance: .; v_gene: TRBV12-5; d_gene: .
CDR3aa: CASSPPLRDRKKTEAFF; CDR3nt: TGCGCCAGCAGTCCCCCGTTGAGGGACAGGAAAAAGACTGAAGCTTTCTTT; j_gene: TRBJ1-1; len: 17; abundance: .; v_gene: TRBV23-1; d_gene: TRBD1
CDR3aa: CASSEGAGGRQPQHF; CDR3nt: TGTGCCAGCAGTGAAGGGGCTGGGGGGCGACAGCCCCAGCATTTT; j_gene: TRBJ1-5; len: 15; abundance: .; v_gene: TRBV6-1; d_gene: .
CDR3aa: CASSHDRHSGNTIYF; CDR3nt: TGTGCCAGCAGCCACGACAGGCACTCTGGAAACACCATATATTTT; j_gene: TRBJ1-3; len: 15; abundance: .; v_gene: TRBV25-1; d_gene: .
CDR3aa: CASSSTGGGDTQYF; CDR3nt: TGTGCCAGTAGTTCGACAGGGGGTGGTGATACGCAGTATTTT; j_gene: TRBJ2-3; len: 14; abundance: .; v_gene: TRBV19; d_gene: TRBD1
CDR3aa: CSVEDAGQGNSGANVLTF; CDR3nt: TGCAGCGTTGAAGACGCGGGACAGGGGAACTCTGGGGCCAACGTCCTGACTTTC; j_gene: TRBJ2-6; len: 18; abundance: .; v_gene: TRBV29-1; d_gene: TRBD1
CDR3aa: CASSDRDREGYTF; CDR3nt: TGTGCCAGTAGTGACCGGGACCGCGAGGGCTACACCTTC; j_gene: TRBJ1-2; len: 13; abundance: .; v_gene: TRBV19; d_gene: .
CDR3aa: CATTGQAGSFAEQFF; CDR3nt: TGTGCCACTACCGGGCAGGCGGGGTCTTTTGCGGAGCAGTTCTTC; j_gene: TRBJ2-1; len: 15; abundance: .; v_gene: TRBV6-5; d_gene: .
CDR3aa: CASSRGEGGYTF; CDR3nt: TGTGCCAGTAGTAGAGGGGAAGGTGGCTACACCTTC; j_gene: TRBJ1-2; len: 12; abundance: .; v_gene: TRBV19; d_gene: .
CDR3aa: CASSQDRRESYGYTF; CDR3nt: TGCGCCAGCAGCCAAGATCGGCGGGAGAGCTATGGCTACACCTTC; j_gene: TRBJ1-2; len: 15; abundance: .; v_gene: TRBV4-1; d_gene: .
CDR3aa: CASSYERGIITDTQYF; CDR3nt: TGTGCCAGCAGTTATGAACGGGGGATTATCACAGATACGCAGTATTTT; j_gene: TRBJ2-3; len: 16; abundance: .; v_gene: TRBV6-6; d_gene: .
CDR3aa: CASSVEGPDTQYF; CDR3nt: TGTGCCAGCAGTGTGGAGGGACCAGATACGCAGTATTTT; j_gene: TRBJ2-3; len: 13; abundance: .; v_gene: TRBV2; d_gene: .
CDR3aa: CASSLGRRGEKLFF; CDR3nt: TGCGCCAGCAGCTTGGGCCGGAGGGGTGAAAAACTGTTTTTT; j_gene: TRBJ1-4; len: 14; abundance: .; v_gene: TRBV5-1; d_gene: .
CDR3aa: CSARQRETQYF; CDR3nt: TGCAGTGCAAGACAGAGAGAGACCCAGTACTTC; j_gene: TRBJ2-5; len: 11; abundance: .; v_gene: TRBV20-1; d_gene: .
CDR3aa: CSVEGVESTDEAFF; CDR3nt: TGCAGCGTTGAAGGGGTAGAGTCCACTGATGAAGCTTTCTTT; j_gene: TRBJ1-1; len: 14; abundance: .; v_gene: TRBV29-1; d_gene: .
CDR3aa: CASSSAERGNTEAFF; CDR3nt: TGCGCCAGCAGCTCGGCAGAACGAGGGAACACTGAAGCTTTCTTT; j_gene: TRBJ1-1; len: 15; abundance: .; v_gene: TRBV5-1; d_gene: .
CDR3aa: CASSVGGAGSYNEQFF; CDR3nt: TGTGCCAGCAGCGTAGGGGGCGCGGGCTCCTACAATGAGCAGTTCTTC; j_gene: TRBJ2-1; len: 16; abundance: few; v_gene: TRBV9; d_gene: .
CDR3aa: CASSLASTDTQYF; CDR3nt: TGCGCCAGCAGTCTTGCTAGCACAGATACGCAGTATTTT; j_gene: TRBJ2-3; len: 13; abundance: few; v_gene: TRBV5-1; d_gene: .
CDR3aa: CASSPGQYEQFF; CDR3nt: TGTGCCAGCAGCCCCGGACAGTATGAGCAGTTCTTC; j_gene: TRBJ2-1; len: 12; abundance: .; v_gene: TRBV7-9; d_gene: .
CDR3aa: CASSPSGRSNEQYF; CDR3nt: TGTGCCAGCAGCCCTTCAGGGAGAAGCAACGAGCAGTACTTC; j_gene: TRBJ2-7; len: 14; abundance: .; v_gene: TRBV7-3; d_gene: .
CDR3aa: CASSHGGVTEAFF; CDR3nt: TGTGCCAGCAGCCATGGAGGGGTCACTGAAGCTTTCTTT; j_gene: TRBJ1-1; len: 13; abundance: .; v_gene: TRBV14; d_gene: .
CDR3aa: CASSVEQNPYEQYF; CDR3nt: TGTGCCAGCAGCGTAGAACAGAACCCCTACGAGCAGTACTTC; j_gene: TRBJ2-7; len: 14; abundance: .; v_gene: TRBV9; d_gene: .
CDR3aa: CASSGSGGVRQFF; CDR3nt: TGTGCCAGCAGTGGCTCAGGGGGGGTTAGGCAGTTCTTC; j_gene: TRBJ2-1; len: 13; abundance: medium-sized; v_gene: TRBV6-5; d_gene: .
CDR3aa: CATYVRYRNTGELFF; CDR3nt: TGTGCCACCTATGTACGGTACAGGAACACCGGGGAGCTGTTTTTT; j_gene: TRBJ2-2; len: 15; abundance: .; v_gene: TRBV6-5; d_gene: .
CDR3aa: CASSLATGSGYTF; CDR3nt: TGTGCCAGCAGCTTAGCGACAGGGAGCGGCTACACCTTC; j_gene: TRBJ1-2; len: 13; abundance: medium-sized; v_gene: TRBV7-9; d_gene: TRBD1
CDR3aa: CAWETSGSTDTQYF; CDR3nt: TGTGCCTGGGAGACTAGCGGAAGCACAGATACGCAGTATTTT; j_gene: TRBJ2-3; len: 14; abundance: .; v_gene: TRBV30; d_gene: TRBD2
CDR3aa: CAWTSYNEQFF; CDR3nt: TGTGCCTGGACAAGTTACAATGAGCAGTTCTTC; j_gene: TRBJ2-1; len: 11; abundance: .; v_gene: TRBV30; d_gene: .
CDR3aa: CASSGSSTDTQYF; CDR3nt: TGTGCCAGCAGCGGGAGCAGCACAGATACGCAGTATTTT; j_gene: TRBJ2-3; len: 13; abundance: .; v_gene: TRBV9; d_gene: .
CDR3aa: CASRRLNTEAFF; CDR3nt: TGTGCCAGCAGGCGCCTCAACACTGAAGCTTTCTTT; j_gene: TRBJ1-1; len: 12; abundance: .; v_gene: TRBV6-5; d_gene: .